Listed below are T cell receptor beta chains from one sample, sequenced in a study of T cells in Graves' hyperthyroidism and ophthalmopathy. Each CDR3 protein gets one entry after TCRdb re-called the multiplex PCR reads with MiXCR. This sample has 150,000 or so distinct CDR3 sequences; more than 20% occur once, and the top ten carry more than 60%. Input material: blood. The source is a woman between 50 and 59 years old with Graves' hyperthyroidism that later progressed to Graves' ophthalmopathy. The conserved cysteine and the conserved F or W are not part of the CDR3 here. Clone size, where shown, is once, few, many, or a class for clones that have expanded.

clone size,J gene,V gene,CDR3 protein
few,TRBJ2-7,TRBV28,ASRGWGGHEQY
many,TRBJ2-5,TRBV6-6,ASSYLPSGSGETQY
many,TRBJ2-4,TRBV3-1,ASSRASGTKNIQY
few,TRBJ1-2,TRBV12-3/TRBV12-4,ASSLVENYGYT
many,TRBJ2-3,TRBV6-1,ASSELASKTDTQY
many,TRBJ1-2,TRBV29-1,SVGVQGEGYT
.,TRBJ1-4,TRBV5-4,ASSSPGGGIGKLF
many,TRBJ2-7,TRBV12-3/TRBV12-4,ASRSFYEQY
.,TRBJ2-1,TRBV5-6,ASSSNRVLRGYNEQF
few,TRBJ2-5,TRBV5-1,ASGLAGGVETQY
.,TRBJ2-7,TRBV5-1,ASSFFSPGDEQY
few,TRBJ2-7,TRBV25-1,ASTKQGASSYEQY
many,TRBJ1-2,TRBV12-3/TRBV12-4,ASSLQGDYGYT
.,TRBJ1-3,TRBV12-3/TRBV12-4,ASGPEGVISGNTIY
few,TRBJ2-1,TRBV3-1,ASSQNGAGGPNNEQF
.,TRBJ2-1,TRBV6-5,ASSYSRARRGSYNEQF
many,TRBJ1-1,TRBV7-2,ASSFEIGEAF
.,TRBJ2-7,TRBV30,AWGGTSAYEQY